Following are 6 T cell receptor beta chains from one sample sequenced in a study of blood T cells in healthy people across ages. A second PCR, run for about 7 to 11 cycles, used a sample-barcoded 5' primer plus a J-beta primer mix. From the 5' RACE reads, TCRdb called clonotypes with MiXCR, one entry per CDR3 protein. The top ten clones hold roughly 9% of a sample with more than 600,000 distinct CDR3 sequences, around a quarter of them seen once. A further study also used this sample, focusing on T cells of mothers and their children.

Sequenced material: blood. The receptors were sampled from a boy between 10 and 17 years old in good health.

The V and J genes are TRBV5-1 and TRBJ1-2; D is ambiguous. Trimming shortened V by 0 bases and J by 0 bases, and 6 bases separated the two germline ends. The length of the CDR3 is 14 residues. CDR1 and CDR2 from the germline V gene are SGHRS and YFSETQ. The CDR3 DNA sequence: TGCGCCAGCAGCTTGGATCAGGCTAACTATGGCTACACCTTC. This encodes CASSLDQANYGYTF.

This clonotype was counted many times. The chain couples TRBV4-2 to TRBJ2-3, with TRBD2 matching over 11 bases. CDR3 length: 17 residues. Germline V gene data show CDR1 as LGHNA and CDR2 as YNFKEQ. V lost 1 base, J lost 4 bases, and 7 bases stayed unmatched. The CDR3 DNA sequence: TGTGCCAGCAGCCAAGCGTTGGAACTAGCGGGGGCAGATACGCAGTATTTT. This codes for CASSQALELAGADTQYF.

The table lists this clonotype with a few counts. The chain links TRBV5-1 to TRBJ2-5, with a possible D match to TRBD2 (5 bases). The germline V gene has CDR1 SGHRS and CDR2 YFSETQ. This CDR3 contains 15 residues. V lost 4 bases to trimming and J lost 1 base, with 14 bases between them. CDR3 region: CASSDTAGLQETQYF. CDR3 DNA sequence: TGCGCCAGCAGCGACACGGCGGGCCTCCAAGAGACCCAGTACTTC. The whole variable domain, remainder taken from reference TRBV5-1 and TRBJ2-5, is KAGVTQTPRYLIKTRGQQVTLSCSPISGHRSVSWYQQTPGQGLQFLFEYFSETQRNKGNFPGRFSGRQFSNSRSEMNVSTLELGDSALYLCASSDTAGLQETQYFGPGTRLLVL.

This clonotype has just a few counts. The chain has TRBV7-9 and TRBJ2-7; maybe TRBD1 (6 bases). CDR1 is SEHNR, CDR2 FQNEAQ, per germline (reference sequence). CDR3 size: 12 residues. This CDR3 is CASARGPYEQYF. The CDR3 bases are TGTGCTTCCGCCAGGGGCCCGTACGAGCAGTACTTC.

This chain joins TRBV12-5 and TRBJ2-1; tentatively, D is TRBD2 (5 bases). The germline V gene encodes CDR1 LGHNT and CDR2 FRNRAP. Trimming shortened V by 5 bases and J by 16 bases, and 18 bases separated the two germline ends. This CDR3 is built from 12 residues. The CDR3 DNA reads as TGTGCTAGTGGTCCGGACTGGCCCTCATTATTCTTC. Amino acid sequence: CASGPDWPSLFF.

This clonotype appeared a few times. The chain employs TRBV7-2 and TRBJ2-5, with D possibly being TRBD1 (5 bases). The end of the DNA fits TRBJ2-7 better, so the J call may be wrong. The CDR3 consists of 15 residues. The germline CDR1 and CDR2 sequences are SGHTA and FQGNSA. The CDR3 DNA is TGTGCCAGCAGCTTAGAGGGGCTCTTATCCTACGAGCAGTACTTC. Protein: CASSLEGLLSYEQYF.